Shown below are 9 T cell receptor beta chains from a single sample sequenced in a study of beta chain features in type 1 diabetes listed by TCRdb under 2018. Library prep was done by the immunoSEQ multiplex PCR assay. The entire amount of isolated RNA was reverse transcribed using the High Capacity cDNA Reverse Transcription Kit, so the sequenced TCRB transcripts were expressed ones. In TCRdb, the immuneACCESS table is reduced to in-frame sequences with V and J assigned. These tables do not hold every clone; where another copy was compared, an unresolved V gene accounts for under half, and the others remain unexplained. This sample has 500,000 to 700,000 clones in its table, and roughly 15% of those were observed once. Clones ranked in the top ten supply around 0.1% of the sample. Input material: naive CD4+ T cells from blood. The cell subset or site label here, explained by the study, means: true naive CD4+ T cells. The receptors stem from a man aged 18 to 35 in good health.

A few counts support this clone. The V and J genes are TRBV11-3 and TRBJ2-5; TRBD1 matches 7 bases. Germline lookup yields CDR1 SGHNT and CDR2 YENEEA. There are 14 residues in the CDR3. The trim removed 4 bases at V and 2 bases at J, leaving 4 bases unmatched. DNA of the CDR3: TGTGCCAGCAGCTGGGGACAGCATCAAGAGACCCAGTACTTC. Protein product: CASSWGQHQETQYF. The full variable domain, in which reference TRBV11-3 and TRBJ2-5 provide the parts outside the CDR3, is EAGVVQSPRYKIIEKKQPVAFWCNPISGHNTLYWYLQNLGQGPELLIRYENEEAVDDSQLPKDRFSAERLKGVDSTLKIQPAELGDSAVYLCASSWGQHQETQYFGPGTRLLVL.

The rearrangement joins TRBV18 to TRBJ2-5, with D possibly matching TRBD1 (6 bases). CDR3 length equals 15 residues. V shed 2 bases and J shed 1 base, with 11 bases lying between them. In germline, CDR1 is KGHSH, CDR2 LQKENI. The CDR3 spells CASSPSRTAQETQYF. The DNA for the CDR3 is TGTGCCAGCTCACCATCCAGGACAGCCCAAGAGACCCAGTACTTC.

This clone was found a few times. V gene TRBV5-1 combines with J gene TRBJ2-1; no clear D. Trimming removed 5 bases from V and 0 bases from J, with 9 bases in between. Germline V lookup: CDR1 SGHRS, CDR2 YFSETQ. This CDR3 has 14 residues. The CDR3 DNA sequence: TGCGCCAGCAGTAAGGGATACTCCTACAATGAGCAGTTCTTC. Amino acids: CASSKGYSYNEQFF.

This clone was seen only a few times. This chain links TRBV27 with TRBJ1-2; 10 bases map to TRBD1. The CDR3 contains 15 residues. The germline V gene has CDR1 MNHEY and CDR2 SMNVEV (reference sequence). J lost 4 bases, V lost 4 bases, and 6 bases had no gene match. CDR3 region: CASSSWDRGGYGYTF. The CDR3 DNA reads TGTGCCAGCAGTTCCTGGGACAGGGGAGGCTATGGCTACACCTTC.

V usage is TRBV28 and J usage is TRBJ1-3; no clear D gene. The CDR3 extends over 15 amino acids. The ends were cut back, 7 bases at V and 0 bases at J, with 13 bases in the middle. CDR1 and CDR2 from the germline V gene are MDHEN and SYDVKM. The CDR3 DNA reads TGTGCCAGCAAACTCGGACTGGGCTCTGGAAACACCATATATTTT. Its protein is CASKLGLGSGNTIYF.

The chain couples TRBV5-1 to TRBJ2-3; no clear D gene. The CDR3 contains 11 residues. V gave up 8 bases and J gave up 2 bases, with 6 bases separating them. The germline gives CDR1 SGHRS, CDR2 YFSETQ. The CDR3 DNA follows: TGCGCCAGTGCGTACACAGATACGCAGTATTTT. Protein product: CASAYTDTQYF.

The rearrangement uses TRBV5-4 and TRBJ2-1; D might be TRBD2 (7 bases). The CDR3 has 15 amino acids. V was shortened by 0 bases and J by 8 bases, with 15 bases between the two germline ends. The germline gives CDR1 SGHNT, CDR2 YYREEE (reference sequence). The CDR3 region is CASSLDRGGSDEQFF. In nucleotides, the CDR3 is TGTGCCAGCAGCTTGGATAGGGGGGGGTCGGATGAGCAGTTCTTC.

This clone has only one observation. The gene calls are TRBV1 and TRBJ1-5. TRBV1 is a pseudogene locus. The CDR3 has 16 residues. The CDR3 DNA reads TGCACCAGCAGCCAAGCCCCGCCGAAAGGGCATCAGCCCCAGCATTTT. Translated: CTSSQAPPKGHQPQHF.

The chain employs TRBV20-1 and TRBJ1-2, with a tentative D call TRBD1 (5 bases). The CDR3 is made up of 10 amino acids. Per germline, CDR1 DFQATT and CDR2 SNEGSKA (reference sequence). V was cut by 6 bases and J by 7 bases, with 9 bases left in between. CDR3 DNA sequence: TGCAGTGCACCGGACATTGGCTACACCTTC. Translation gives CSAPDIGYTF.